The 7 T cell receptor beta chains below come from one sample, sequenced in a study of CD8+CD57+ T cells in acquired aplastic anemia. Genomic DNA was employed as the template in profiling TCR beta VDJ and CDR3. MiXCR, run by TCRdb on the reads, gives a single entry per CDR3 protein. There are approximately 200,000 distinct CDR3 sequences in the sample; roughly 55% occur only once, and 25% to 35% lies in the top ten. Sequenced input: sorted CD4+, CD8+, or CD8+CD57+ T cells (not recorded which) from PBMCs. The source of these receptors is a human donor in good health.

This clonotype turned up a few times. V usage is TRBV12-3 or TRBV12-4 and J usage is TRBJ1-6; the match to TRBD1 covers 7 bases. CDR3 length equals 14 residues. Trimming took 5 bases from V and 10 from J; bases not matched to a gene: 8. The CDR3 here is CASSQRQGESPLHF. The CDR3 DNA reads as TGTGCCAGCAGTCAACGACAGGGCGAATCACCCCTCCACTTT.

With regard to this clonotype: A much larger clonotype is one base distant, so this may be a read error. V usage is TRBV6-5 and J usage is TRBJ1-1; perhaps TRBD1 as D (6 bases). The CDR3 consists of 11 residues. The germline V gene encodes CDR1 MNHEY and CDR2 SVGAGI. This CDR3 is CATGGGTEASF. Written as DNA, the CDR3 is TGTGCCACCGGAGGGGGAACTGAAGCTTCCTTT.

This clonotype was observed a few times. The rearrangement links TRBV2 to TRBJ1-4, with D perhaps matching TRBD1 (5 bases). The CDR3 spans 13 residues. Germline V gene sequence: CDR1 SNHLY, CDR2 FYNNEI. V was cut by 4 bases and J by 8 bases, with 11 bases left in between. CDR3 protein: CASSAGTAEKLFF. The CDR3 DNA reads TGTGCCAGCAGTGCTGGGACGGCGGAAAAACTGTTTTTT.

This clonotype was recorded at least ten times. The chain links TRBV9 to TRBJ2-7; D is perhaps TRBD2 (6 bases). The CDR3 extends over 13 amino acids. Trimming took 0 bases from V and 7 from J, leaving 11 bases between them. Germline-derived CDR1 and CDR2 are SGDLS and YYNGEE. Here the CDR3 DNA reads TGTGCCAGCAGCGTAGAGAGTGGGAGGGAGCAGTACTTC. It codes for CASSVESGREQYF.

The chain's CDR3 is CATSDSGGVAYEQYF. CDR3 DNA: TGTGCCACCAGTGACAGCGGGGGGGTGGCCTACGAGCAGTACTTC. This chain uses TRBV24-1 with TRBJ2-7, with TRBD2 matching over 10 bases. CDR3 size: 15 residues. The trim removed 4 bases at V and 2 bases at J, leaving 4 bases unmatched. The germline CDR1 and CDR2 sequences are KGHDR and SFDVKD.

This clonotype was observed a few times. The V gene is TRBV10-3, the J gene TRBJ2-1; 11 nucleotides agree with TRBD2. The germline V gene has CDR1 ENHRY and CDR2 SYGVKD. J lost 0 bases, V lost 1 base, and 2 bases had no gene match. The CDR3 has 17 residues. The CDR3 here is CAISELGLAVSYNEQFF. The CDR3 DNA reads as TGTGCCATCAGTGAGTTGGGACTAGCGGTCTCCTACAATGAGCAGTTCTTC.

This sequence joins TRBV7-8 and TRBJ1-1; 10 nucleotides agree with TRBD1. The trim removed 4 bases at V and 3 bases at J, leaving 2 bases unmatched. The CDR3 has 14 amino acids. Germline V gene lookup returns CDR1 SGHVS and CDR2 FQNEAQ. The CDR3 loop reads CASSWTGGDTEAFF. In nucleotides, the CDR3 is TGTGCCAGCAGCTGGACAGGGGGGGACACTGAAGCTTTCTTT.